This paragraph reports one TCR beta chain. The antigen is undetermined. Vbeta (60) and Jbeta (13) primers were used in the PCR. Measured with immunoSEQ multiplex PCR; TCRdb has only the in-frame clones, and not every one. This sample carries 150,000 to 200,000 clones, roughly four fifths of them seen once, and the ten largest clones take more than 1.5%. The source of the sample is a study of cytomegalovirus exposure and HLA in healthy donors. Study-level findings and limits: Rare TCR sequences predominated, though certain public TCRs were found in many donors. Looking again later, the authors saw that most CMV-associated TCR beta chains seemed HLA-restricted.

V trimming: 5 bases; J trimming: 6 bases; junction bases outside the gene matches: 6. Per germline, CDR1 SGHAT and CDR2 FQNNGV. CDR3 length equals 15 residues. The chain employs TRBV11-2 and TRBJ2-7; 14 positions agree with TRBD2. Sequencing was performed on PBMCs. The sequence was collected from a man aged 45-65 years in good health and CMV-seronegative. The DNA of the CDR3 is TGTGCCAGCAGCATGGGACTAGCGGGAGAGGTCGAGCAGTACTTC. This translates into CASSMGLAGEVEQYF.